This entry is about one T cell receptor (beta chain). Germline CDR1 reads SGHDT; CDR2 reads YYEEEE. This CDR3 contains 15 residues. Trimming took 4 bases from V and 0 from J, leaving 11 bases between them. The sample belongs to a study of blood T cell repertoires in COVID-19. Study details: Collection of acute and convalescent COVID-19 samples took place in the United States, Italy and Spain. T cells, B-cell-depleted T cells, or PBMCs supplied cDNA or gDNA.

Methods used by the authors: Estimated nucleated cell counts came from reference gene primer amplification. Assay used: immunoSEQ multiplex PCR; TCRdb lists only in-frame clones, some missing. That table is the source of V, J and clone size, and D and trimming were worked out from the DNA. The sample shows roughly 67,000 clones, approximately 93% of them seen only once. Sequenced input: peripheral blood. The receptor comes from an older man with active COVID-19. The gene calls are TRBV5-6 and TRBJ1-3; D unresolved. CDR3 region: CASSPWTVSGNTIYF. The CDR3 DNA reads TGTGCCAGCAGCCCCTGGACTGTCTCTGGAAACACCATATATTTT. Full variable domain (remainder filled in from reference TRBV5-6 and TRBJ1-3): DAGVTQSPTHLIKTRGQQVTLRCSPKSGHDTVSWYQQALGQGPQFIFQYYEEEERQRGNFPDRFSGHQFPNYSSELNVNALLLGDSALYLCASSPWTVSGNTIYFGEGSWLTVV.